Each of the 29 T cell receptor beta chains below was sequenced from the same sample in a study of regulatory T cells in long-lasting Graves disease. Construction of TCR beta libraries relied on iRepertoire HTBI primers and on Arm-PCR targeting CDR3 regions. TCRdb independently ran MiXCR on the multiplex PCR reads; one entry per CDR3 protein. The sample contains about 380,000 distinct CDR3 sequences, 15% of which appear only once. The sample's time point: newly diagnosed GD, antithyroid drugs for less than 3 months. PBMCs provided the RNA from which the TCR library was made. This specimen consisted of peripheral blood mononuclear cells (PBMCs), obtained at new diagnosis, from a patient treated with antithyroid drugs. These receptor sequences come from a female donor with Graves disease.

This clonotype occurred a few times. A much larger clone differs from this one at a single base, so this may be a read error. Since the CDR3 does not end with the conserved phenylalanine or tryptophan, this likely comes from a read error. The rearrangement uses TRBV2 and TRBJ1-2; D unresolved. The ends were cut back, 4 bases at V and 4 bases at J, with 10 bases in the middle. The CDR3 spans 13 residues. CDR1 is SNHLY and CDR2 is FYNNEI in the germline V gene. CDR3 nucleotides: TGTGCCAGCAGTGGTGGCAAGTTCTATGGCTACACCCTC. Translation: CASSGGKFYGYTL.

This clonotype was counted only a few times. At one end, the junction sequence differs from germline, possibly due to a read error. The chain uses TRBV20-1 and TRBJ2-1, with TRBD1 matching over 9 bases. The length of the CDR3 is 15 residues. CDR1 and CDR2 from the germline V gene are DFQATT and SNEGSKA (reference sequence). The DNA for the CDR3 is TGCAGTGCTGGCCCGGACAGGGGCCTTTACAATGAGCAGTCCTTC. Amino acids: CSAGPDRGLYNEQSF.

This clonotype has ten or more counts. The chain recombines TRBV7-2 with TRBJ1-5; D ambiguous. The CDR3 spans 15 residues. Trimming removed 1 base at V and 6 bases at J, with 13 bases between. Germline V gene sequence: CDR1 SGHTA, CDR2 FQGNSA. As DNA, the CDR3 is TGTGCCAGCAGCTTAGTATCTGGGAAGAGTCAGCCCCAGCATTTT. Encoded protein: CASSLVSGKSQPQHF.

This clonotype was observed a handful of times. The chain is built from TRBV6-2 or TRBV6-3 and TRBJ2-1; 11 bases fit TRBD2. Trimming cost V 7 bases and J 8 bases; bases outside gene matches: 10. CDR3 size: 15 residues. Germline values: CDR1 MNHEY, CDR2 SVGEGT. DNA of the CDR3: TGTGCCAGCAATGTAGCGGGAGGGCCGATGGATGAGCAGTTCTTC. Residues: CASNVAGGPMDEQFF.

The chain couples TRBV15 to TRBJ1-1, with 12 bases identical to TRBD1. Germline loops: CDR1 LNHNV, CDR2 YYDKDF (reference sequence). V shed 4 bases, J shed 1 base, and the junction held 7 bases outside the gene matches. The CDR3 runs 17 residues. The CDR3 DNA is TGTGCCACCAGCAAGGGGGGACAGGGGGCGCGGAACACTGAAGCTTTCTTT. Protein sequence: CATSKGGQGARNTEAFF.

This clonotype has ten or more counts. This chain links TRBV6-1 with TRBJ2-2; 8 bases agree with TRBD2. The germline V gene encodes CDR1 MNHNS and CDR2 SASEGT. V shed 7 bases, J shed 4 bases, and the junction held 8 bases outside the gene matches. This CDR3 is built from 15 residues. The CDR3 spells CASNVVAGSTGELFF. The CDR3 bases are TGTGCCAGCAATGTCGTAGCGGGATCCACCGGGGAGCTGTTTTTT.

This clonotype was seen at least ten times. This rearrangement joins TRBV20-1 to TRBJ1-5, with 8 bases fitting TRBD1. The V segment lost 3 bases and the J segment 4 bases; nucleotides outside the gene matches: 11. Germline CDR1 reads DFQATT; CDR2 reads SNEGSKA (reference sequence). This CDR3 is 16 amino acids long. DNA for the CDR3: TGCAGTGCTAGGCCCGCGGACAGGGACCGTAATCAGCCCCAGCATTTT. The encoded protein is CSARPADRDRNQPQHF.

This clonotype has a count of ten or more. The chain joins TRBV4-1 to TRBJ1-1; 8 bases are shared with TRBD1. The CDR3 is made up of 18 amino acids. Losses at the gene ends were 2 bases for V and 1 base for J; bases not matched to a gene: 12. CDR1 and CDR2 (germline): MGHRA, YSYEKL. This chain's CDR3 is CASSQQGQARKKNTEAFF. The CDR3 region has the DNA TGCGCCAGCAGCCAACAGGGACAGGCAAGGAAGAAGAACACTGAAGCTTTCTTT.

V usage is TRBV2 and J usage is TRBJ2-3, with D perhaps matching TRBD2 (6 bases). The CDR3 spans 14 residues. Germline CDR1 SNHLY, CDR2 FYNNEI. The V gene lost 4 bases and the J gene lost 1 base, with 9 bases spanning the gap. Here the CDR3 reads CASSGASGTDTQYF. The CDR3 DNA reads as TGTGCCAGCAGTGGGGCTAGCGGCACAGATACGCAGTATTTT.

This clonotype has a count of ten or more. The chain employs TRBV6-1 and TRBJ2-3; 7 bases are a match to TRBD1. CDR1 and CDR2 from the germline V gene are MNHNS and SASEGT. This CDR3 spans 16 amino acids. Losses at the gene ends were 6 bases for V and 0 bases for J; bases not matched to a gene: 9. CDR3: CASSRPGTVSTDTQYF. The DNA of the CDR3 is TGTGCCAGCAGCAGACCAGGGACAGTAAGCACAGATACGCAGTATTTT.

This clonotype was seen at least ten times. The chain is built from TRBV12-3 or TRBV12-4 and TRBJ1-3, with D possibly being TRBD1 (6 bases). V dropped 6 bases and J dropped 0 bases, with 30 bases sitting between them. CDR3 size: 21 residues. CDR3 loop: CASSAMFLGYRAIYSGNTIYF. CDR3 nucleotide sequence: TGTGCCAGCAGCGCCATGTTCCTTGGGTACAGGGCGATCTACTCTGGAAACACCATATATTTT.

V gene TRBV19 combines with J gene TRBJ1-2; D is unclear. Germline CDR1 LNHDA, CDR2 SQIVND (reference sequence). V lost 3 bases and J lost 4, with 6 bases in between. The CDR3 runs to 12 residues. DNA for the CDR3: TGTGCCAGTAGTATCGTCGGCTATGGCTACACCTTC. Its protein product is CASSIVGYGYTF.

This clonotype was detected a few times. The gene calls are TRBV27 and TRBJ1-4, with D possibly TRBD1 on 5 matching bases. With 2 bases removed from V and 8 bases from J, the gap between germline ends came to 9 bases. Germline assignment: CDR1 MNHEY and CDR2 SMNVEV (reference sequence). The CDR3 totals 13 residues. The CDR3: CASSLRGREKLFF. The CDR3 DNA sequence: TGTGCCAGCAGTTTAAGGGGTAGGGAAAAACTGTTTTTT. The whole variable domain, filled in from reference TRBV27 and TRBJ1-4, reads EAQVTQNPRYLITVTGKKLTVTCSQNMNHEYMSWYRQDPGLGLRQIYYSMNVEVTDKGDVPEGYKVSRKEKRNFPLILESPSPNQTSLYFCASSLRGREKLFFGSGTQLSVL.

This sequence joins TRBV7-3 and TRBJ2-1, with TRBD2 matching over 11 bases. CDR3 length: 17 amino acids. J lost 4 bases, V lost 0 bases, and 5 bases had no gene match. From germline, CDR1 is SGHTA and CDR2 FQGTGA. The DNA of the CDR3 is TGTGCCAGCAGCTTAACCGGACTAGCGGGCTTATACAATGAGCAGTTCTTC. Its translation is CASSLTGLAGLYNEQFF.

This clonotype was observed at least ten times. The chain carries TRBV27 and TRBJ2-5; 16 positions match TRBD2. CDR1 and CDR2 from the germline V gene are MNHEY and SMNVEV (reference sequence). The trim removed 7 bases at V and 9 bases at J, leaving 17 bases unmatched. CDR3 length: 18 residues. CDR3 region: CASKGLAGGSIASEAQYF. DNA for the CDR3: TGTGCCAGCAAGGGACTAGCGGGGGGGTCAATTGCTTCGGAGGCCCAGTACTTC.

This chain joins TRBV5-1 and TRBJ2-3; a possible D gene is TRBD1 (6 bases). The germline V gene has CDR1 SGHRS and CDR2 YFSETQ. CDR3 length: 16 amino acids. Trimming pared 0 bases from V and 0 bases from J, leaving 11 bases between. The CDR3 nucleotides are TGCGCCAGCAGCTTGGCTAGGACAGCTAGCACAGATACGCAGTATTTT. Translation: CASSLARTASTDTQYF. The full variable domain, with the rest looked up from reference TRBV5-1 and TRBJ2-3, is KAGVTQTPRYLIKTRGQQVTLSCSPISGHRSVSWYQQTPGQGLQFLFEYFSETQRNKGNFPGRFSGRQFSNSRSEMNVSTLELGDSALYLCASSLARTASTDTQYFGPGTRLTVL.

This sequence joins TRBV6-1 and TRBJ1-1; 7 bases match TRBD1. Germline V CDR1 and CDR2: MNHNS, SASEGT. The CDR3 runs 15 residues. V was clipped by 5 bases and J by 8 bases; unmatched bases: 14. The CDR3 region has the DNA TGTGCCAGCAGTCGGGGGACAGCGCTAATGGAGGAAGCTTTCTTT. Its protein product is CASSRGTALMEEAFF.

This clonotype was found many times. V gene TRBV11-2 combines with J gene TRBJ1-3, with a tentative D call TRBD1 (5 bases). The CDR3 runs 14 residues. V lost 1 base and J 6 bases, leaving 10 bases between the germline ends. Germline V gene sequence: CDR1 SGHAT, CDR2 FQNNGV. The CDR3 here is CASSLVIGENTIYF. DNA of the CDR3: TGTGCCAGCAGCTTAGTGATAGGGGAAAACACCATATATTTT. Supplemented by reference TRBV11-2 and TRBJ1-3, the full variable domain reads EAGVAQSPRYKIIEKRQSVAFWCNPISGHATLYWYQQILGQGPKLLIQFQNNGVVDDSQLPKDRFSAERLKGVDSTLKIQPAKLEDSAVYLCASSLVIGENTIYFGEGSWLTVV.

This clonotype was recorded many times. V usage is TRBV5-6 and J usage is TRBJ1-5, with 10 bases identical to TRBD1. The CDR3 covers 19 residues. J was trimmed by 2 bases and V by 4 bases; bases with no gene match: 15. The germline V gene encodes CDR1 SGHDT and CDR2 YYEEEE. CDR3 loop: CASSRSRGQGIGGNQPQHF. Here the CDR3 DNA reads TGTGCCAGCAGCCGTAGCCGGGGACAGGGGATAGGGGGCAATCAGCCCCAGCATTTT.

The V call is TRBV6-2 or TRBV6-3, the J call TRBJ1-4; D not certain. Germline V gene lookup returns CDR1 MNHEY and CDR2 SVGEGT. V dropped 0 bases and J dropped 8 bases, with 13 bases sitting between them. The CDR3 extends over 15 amino acids. The CDR3 sequence is CASSYSRASLEKLFF. The CDR3, as DNA: TGTGCCAGCAGTTACTCTAGAGCCTCCCTCGAAAAACTGTTTTTT.

At least ten counts were recorded for this clonotype. V is TRBV7-2 and J is TRBJ2-1, with 9 nucleotides matching TRBD1. This CDR3 contains 16 residues. The V segment lost 6 bases and the J segment 3 bases; nucleotides outside the gene matches: 9. Germline V gives CDR1 SGHTA, CDR2 FQGNSA. CDR3 sequence: CASRHSGTGIYNEQFF. The CDR3 coding sequence is TGTGCCAGCAGGCATTCCGGGACAGGGATCTACAATGAGCAGTTCTTC.

There are a few counts of this clonotype. DNA of the CDR3: TGTGCCAGCAGCCAAGTCCAGACAGGAACCTATGGCTACACCTTC. It translates to CASSQVQTGTYGYTF. The chain couples TRBV3-1 to TRBJ1-2, with a weak D call TRBD1 (6 bases). This CDR3 region has 15 residues. Trimming took 1 base from V and 4 from J, leaving 13 bases between them. Germline assignment: CDR1 LGHDT and CDR2 YNNKEL (reference sequence). The full variable domain, rest sourced from reference TRBV3-1 and TRBJ1-2, is DTAVSQTPKYLVTQMGNDKSIKCEQNLGHDTMYWYKQDSKKFLKIMFSYNNKELIINETVPNRFSPKSPDKAHLNLHINSLELGDSAVYFCASSQVQTGTYGYTFGSGTRLTVV.

This clonotype was found many times. The V gene is TRBV28, the J gene TRBJ2-7; 10 nucleotides line up with TRBD1. Trimming took 4 bases from V and 4 from J; bases not matched to a gene: 4. There are 14 residues in the CDR3. Per the germline V gene, CDR1 is MDHEN and CDR2 is SYDVKM. For the CDR3, the DNA is TGTGCCAGCAGTTCATGGGGACAGGGGTACGAGCAGTACTTC. Translated: CASSSWGQGYEQYF. Supplemented by reference TRBV28 and TRBJ2-7, the full variable domain reads DVKVTQSSRYLVKRTGEKVFLECVQDMDHENMFWYRQDPGLGLRLIYFSYDVKMKEKGDIPEGYSVSREKKERFSLILESASTNQTSMYLCASSSWGQGYEQYFGPGTRLTVT.

This clonotype was recorded many times. The V call is TRBV7-3, the J call TRBJ2-1, with 9 nucleotides matching TRBD2. The CDR3 is 15 amino acids. The germline V gene has CDR1 SGHTA and CDR2 FQGTGA. With V trimmed by 3 bases and J by 5 bases, 5 bases remained unmatched. DNA for the CDR3: TGTGCCAGCAGCTTGGCTAGCGGGGCGAACAATGAGCAGTTCTTC. Translation gives CASSLASGANNEQFF. Supplemented by reference TRBV7-3 and TRBJ2-1, the full variable domain reads GAGVSQTPSNKVTEKGKYVELRCDPISGHTALYWYRQSLGQGPEFLIYFQGTGAADDSGLPNDRFFAVRPEGSVSTLKIQRTERGDSAVYLCASSLASGANNEQFFGPGTRLTVL.

This clonotype was recorded at least ten times. The chain combines TRBV7-3 with TRBJ2-1; D is perhaps TRBD1 (6 bases). Trimming stripped 0 bases from V and 8 bases from J, with 14 bases between. Germline V gene data show CDR1 as SGHTA and CDR2 as FQGTGA. The CDR3 runs 15 residues. The CDR3 DNA is TGTGCCAGCAGCTTAACGCGGAACAGACAGGATGAGCAGTTCTTC. Protein product: CASSLTRNRQDEQFF.

This clonotype was detected ten times or more. The chain uses TRBV3-1 and TRBJ2-5; the match to TRBD1 covers 9 bases. Germline V gene sequence: CDR1 LGHDT, CDR2 YNNKEL (reference sequence). The CDR3 has 17 amino acids. Trimming cost V 3 bases and J 5 bases; bases outside gene matches: 13. The CDR3 nucleotides read TGTGCCAGCAGCCAGGAACAGGGGGCGCGATTTCGGGAGACCCAGTACTTC. Protein product: CASSQEQGARFRETQYF.

This clonotype was observed many times. The CDR3 DNA reads TGCGCCAGCAGCTTGTCTTACCCGACGCAGGACTACGAGCAGTACTTC. This sequence encodes CASSLSYPTQDYEQYF. The chain uses TRBV5-1 and TRBJ2-7; no firm D call. CDR3 length equals 16 residues. Looked up from germline, CDR1 is SGHRS and CDR2 is YFSETQ. V gave up 1 base and J gave up 3 bases, with 17 bases separating them.

This clonotype has at least ten counts. The V gene is TRBV28, the J gene TRBJ2-1, with 13 bases lining up with TRBD2. Germline CDR1 is MDHEN and CDR2 is SYDVKM. This CDR3 has 16 residues. Trimming at V came to 4 bases and at J to 5 bases, leaving 5 bases not matched to a gene. CDR3 sequence: CASSSWTSGSNNEQFF. In DNA form, the CDR3 reads TGTGCCAGCAGTTCATGGACTAGCGGGAGTAACAATGAGCAGTTCTTC.

The V and J genes are TRBV7-9 and TRBJ2-6; 7 positions match TRBD1. In germline, CDR1 is SEHNR, CDR2 FQNEAQ (reference sequence). The V and J ends lost 2 bases and 0 bases, in that order; junction bases with no gene match: 13. This CDR3 contains 20 residues. The CDR3 sequence is CASSLRQGPIIFSGANVLTF. CDR3 coding DNA: TGTGCCAGCAGCTTAAGACAGGGCCCGATCATTTTCTCTGGGGCCAACGTCCTGACTTTC.